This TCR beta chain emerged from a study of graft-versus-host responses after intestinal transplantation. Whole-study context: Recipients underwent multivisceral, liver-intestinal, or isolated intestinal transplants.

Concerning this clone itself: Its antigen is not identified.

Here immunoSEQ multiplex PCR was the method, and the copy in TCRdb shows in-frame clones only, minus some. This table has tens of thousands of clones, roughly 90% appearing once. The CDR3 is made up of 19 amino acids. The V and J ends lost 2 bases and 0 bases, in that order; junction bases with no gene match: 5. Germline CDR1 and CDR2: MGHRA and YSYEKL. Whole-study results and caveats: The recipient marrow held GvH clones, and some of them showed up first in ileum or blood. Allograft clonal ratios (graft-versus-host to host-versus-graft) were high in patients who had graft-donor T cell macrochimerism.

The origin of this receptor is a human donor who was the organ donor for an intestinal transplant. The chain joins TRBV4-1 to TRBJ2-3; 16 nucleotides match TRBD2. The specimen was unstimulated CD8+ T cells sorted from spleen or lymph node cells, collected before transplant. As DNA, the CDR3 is TGCGCCAGCAGCCAAATAGGGACTAGCGGGGGGGGGAGCACAGATACGCAGTATTTT. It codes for CASSQIGTSGGGSTDTQYF.